These T cell receptor beta chains were read from a single sample in a study of blood T cell repertoires in COVID-19. Clones were read by immunoSEQ multiplex PCR, and TCRdb kept only the in-frame ones, dropping some. This sample yields about 60,000 clones, of which around 90% are seen a single time; about 13% belongs to the top ten. Specimen: peripheral blood. Receptor source: a man between 60 and 75 years old with active COVID-19. The CDR3 runs from the conserved cysteine through the conserved F or W. D genes are given only for firm matches. Part of the rows lack a size; the others show once, few, many or a class for expanded clones.

j_gene | abundance | v_gene | d_gene | CDR3aa | CDR3nt
TRBJ1-5 | once | TRBV3-1/TRBV3-2 | - | CASSQAGGGQPQHF | TGTGCCAGCAGCCAAGCGGGGGGCGGGCAGCCCCAGCATTTT
TRBJ1-4 | - | TRBV18 | TRBD1 | CASKGQPEKLFF | TGTGCCAGCAAGGGACAGCCAGAAAAACTGTTTTTT
TRBJ1-2 | - | TRBV27 | TRBD1 | CASTGRTGDGYTF | TGTGCCAGCACCGGTCGGACAGGGGATGGCTACACCTTC
TRBJ1-4 | once | TRBV24-1 | TRBD1 | CATSDLADRGRWEKLFF | TGTGCCACCAGTGATTTAGCGGACAGGGGGCGCTGGGAAAAACTGTTTTTT
TRBJ2-3 | - | TRBV2 | - | CASSERPGGTDTQYF | TGTGCCAGCAGTGAACGCCCGGGAGGCACAGATACGCAGTATTTT
TRBJ2-7 | - | TRBV30 | - | CASQGKIYEQYF | TGTGCCTCGCAGGGAAAGATCTACGAGCAGTACTTC
TRBJ1-5 | once | TRBV6-6 | - | CASSPGDSNQPQHF | TGTGCCAGCAGCCCGGGGGATAGCAATCAGCCCCAGCATTTT
TRBJ2-1 | - | TRBV28 | - | CASSGIQGYEQFF | TGTGCCAGCAGTGGGATACAGGGCTATGAGCAGTTCTTC
TRBJ2-1 | - | TRBV6-2/TRBV6-3 | TRBD2 | CASSSLAGTYNEQFF | TGTGCCAGCAGTTCACTAGCGGGCACCTACAATGAGCAGTTCTTC
TRBJ1-4 | - | TRBV28 | - | CASSSEKRVEKLFF | TGTGCCAGCAGTTCGGAAAAGCGGGTTGAAAAACTGTTTTTT
TRBJ2-2 | - | TRBV18 | - | CASSPQVTGELFF | TGTGCCAGCTCACCCCAGGTCACCGGGGAGCTGTTTTTT
TRBJ1-2 | - | TRBV30 | TRBD1 | CAWSVTGGSGYTF | TGTGCCTGGAGTGTCACAGGGGGCAGTGGCTACACCTTC
TRBJ1-2 | - | TRBV30 | - | CAWSVDQGAFLYGYTF | TGTGCCTGGAGTGTCGATCAGGGCGCTTTTCTCTATGGCTACACCTTC
TRBJ1-4 | once | TRBV2 | TRBD1 | CASRRTGTKEKLFF | TGTGCCAGCAGGCGGACAGGGACGAAAGAAAAACTGTTTTTT
TRBJ2-7 | - | TRBV11-2 | - | CASTLSRQNDYEQYF | TGTGCCAGCACCTTATCCCGACAGAATGACTACGAGCAGTACTTC
TRBJ2-1 | - | TRBV2 | - | CASVLVLGHEQFF | TGTGCCAGCGTCCTAGTTTTGGGGCATGAGCAGTTCTTC
TRBJ1-2 | - | TRBV28 | TRBD1 | CAIPGQGNGYTF | TGTGCCATACCGGGACAGGGGAATGGCTACACCTTC
TRBJ1-1 | once | TRBV3-1/TRBV3-2 | - | CASSQAAAEAFF | TGTGCCAGCAGCCAAGCTGCAGCTGAAGCTTTCTTT
TRBJ2-1 | - | TRBV6-1 | TRBD2 | CASSVERGSSYNEQFF | TGTGCCAGCAGTGTGGAGCGGGGGAGCTCCTACAATGAGCAGTTCTTC
TRBJ1-2 | - | TRBV29-1 | - | CSVDLQVAYGYTF | TGCAGCGTTGATCTGCAGGTGGCCTATGGCTACACCTTC
TRBJ2-5 | - | TRBV6-2/TRBV6-3 | - | CASSYRAGETQYF | TGTGCCAGCAGTTACAGAGCGGGAGAGACCCAGTACTTC
TRBJ2-5 | - | TRBV9 | - | CASSVTPTGETQYF | TGTGCCAGCAGCGTGACACCGACGGGGGAGACCCAGTACTTC